This T cell receptor (beta chain) is drawn from a study of blood T cells in healthy people across ages. The study, taken as a whole, reports: The authors considered diversity estimates from one million T cells to be underestimates.

In regard to this clonotype: Its antigen is currently unknown.

Each sample had at least 7 million PBMCs isolated. The CDR3 totals 14 residues. V gave up 0 bases and J gave up 3 bases, with 6 bases separating them. The germline V gene has CDR1 LGHDT and CDR2 YNNKEL (reference sequence). A second about 7 to 11 cycle PCR used barcoded and J-beta primers. TCRdb reprocessed the 5' RACE reads via MiXCR and lists one record per CDR3 protein. The repertoire includes roughly 1,100,000 distinct CDR3 sequences, roughly 24% of them detected once, and less than 0.85% sits in the top ten. The sample also formed part of further work on T cells of mothers and their children. Turning to that study: Barcodes and 2-4 random nucleotides were added by M1S in the second PCR.

Sequenced material: blood. The TCR was taken from a girl aged 2-10 years in good health. The V and J genes are TRBV3-1 and TRBJ2-1; no reliable D call. CDR3 region: CASSQEVGYNEQFF. In DNA, the CDR3 is TGTGCCAGCAGCCAAGAGGTCGGCTACAATGAGCAGTTCTTC.